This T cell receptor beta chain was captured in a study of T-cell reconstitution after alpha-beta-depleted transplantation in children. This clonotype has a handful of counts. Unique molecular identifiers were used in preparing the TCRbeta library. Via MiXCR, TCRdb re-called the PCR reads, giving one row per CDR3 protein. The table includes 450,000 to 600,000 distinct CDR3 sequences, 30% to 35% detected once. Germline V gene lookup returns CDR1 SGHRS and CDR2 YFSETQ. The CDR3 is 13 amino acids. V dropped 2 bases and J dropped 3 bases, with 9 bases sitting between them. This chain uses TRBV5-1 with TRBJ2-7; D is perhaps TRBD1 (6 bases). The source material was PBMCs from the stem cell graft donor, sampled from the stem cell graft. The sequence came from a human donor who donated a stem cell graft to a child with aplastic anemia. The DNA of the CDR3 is TGCGCCAGCAGCTTACCGGACAGCTACGAGCAGTACTTC. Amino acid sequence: CASSLPDSYEQYF.